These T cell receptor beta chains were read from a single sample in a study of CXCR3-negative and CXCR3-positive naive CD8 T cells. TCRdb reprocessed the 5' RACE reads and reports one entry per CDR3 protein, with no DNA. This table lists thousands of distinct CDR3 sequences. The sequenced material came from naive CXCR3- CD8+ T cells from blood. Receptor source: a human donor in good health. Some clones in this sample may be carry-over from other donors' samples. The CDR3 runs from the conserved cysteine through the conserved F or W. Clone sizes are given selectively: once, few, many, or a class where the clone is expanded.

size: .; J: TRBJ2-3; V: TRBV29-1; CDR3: CSVEGQAPALDTQYF
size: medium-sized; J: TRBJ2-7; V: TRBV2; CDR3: CASSDPTGWFSYEQYF
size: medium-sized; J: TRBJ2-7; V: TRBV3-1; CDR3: CASSHFGRPGDEQYF
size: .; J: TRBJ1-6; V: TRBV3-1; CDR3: CASSYGQGSYNSPLHF
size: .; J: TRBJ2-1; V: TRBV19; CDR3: CASSLPDGLGGFF
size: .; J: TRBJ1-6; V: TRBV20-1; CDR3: CSARVDSSYNSPLHF
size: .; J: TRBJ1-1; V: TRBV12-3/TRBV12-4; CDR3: CASSYTPGNTEAFF
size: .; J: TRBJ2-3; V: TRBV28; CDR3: CASSYLQGATADTQYF
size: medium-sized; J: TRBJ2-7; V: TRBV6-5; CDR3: CASGSPPYEQYF
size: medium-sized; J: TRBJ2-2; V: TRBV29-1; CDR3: CSVERPNTGELFF
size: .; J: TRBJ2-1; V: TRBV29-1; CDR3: CSVEPGQYNEQFF
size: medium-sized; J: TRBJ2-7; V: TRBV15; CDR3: CATSRGIQGVNYEQYF
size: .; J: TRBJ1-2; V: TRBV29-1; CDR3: CSVLRTGGAVNYGYTF
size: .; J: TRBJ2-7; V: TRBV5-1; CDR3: CASSTAAGRYEQYF
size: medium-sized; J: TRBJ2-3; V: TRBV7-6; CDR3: CASSFEWTDTQYF
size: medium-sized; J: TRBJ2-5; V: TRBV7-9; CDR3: CASRPFSGGAPQETQYF
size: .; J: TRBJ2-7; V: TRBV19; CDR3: CASSGRGASYEQYF
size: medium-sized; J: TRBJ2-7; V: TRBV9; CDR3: CASSVAVRDLFREQYF
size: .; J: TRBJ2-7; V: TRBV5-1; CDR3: CASSPGTGSYEQYF
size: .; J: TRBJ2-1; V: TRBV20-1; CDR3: CSARDLSSGQFF
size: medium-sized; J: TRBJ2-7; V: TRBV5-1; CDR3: CASRGTTYEQYF
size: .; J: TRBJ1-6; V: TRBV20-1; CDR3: CSAPWGASNSPLHF
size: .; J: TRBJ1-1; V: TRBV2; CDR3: CASSVSLGGADTEAFF
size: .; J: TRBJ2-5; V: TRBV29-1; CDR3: CSVYPGTSGRETQYF
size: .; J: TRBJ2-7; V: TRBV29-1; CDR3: CSVEDLSGPSSYEQYF
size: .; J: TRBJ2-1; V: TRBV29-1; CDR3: CSVEKRPDHNEQFF
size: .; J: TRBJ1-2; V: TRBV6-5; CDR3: CASSYSILLPGYTF
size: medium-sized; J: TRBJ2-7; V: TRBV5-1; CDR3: CASSLSGTGSYEQYF
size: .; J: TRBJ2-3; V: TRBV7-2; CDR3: CASSTRDLDTQYF
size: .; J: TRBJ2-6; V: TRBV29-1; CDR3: CSVRQTGANVLTF
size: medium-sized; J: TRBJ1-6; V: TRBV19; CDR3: CASSIGGNSPLHF
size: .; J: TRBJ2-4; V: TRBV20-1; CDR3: CSAETSGIIQYF
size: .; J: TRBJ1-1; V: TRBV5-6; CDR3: CASSLGTENTEAFF
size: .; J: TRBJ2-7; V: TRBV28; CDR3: CASSSPPGHYEQYF
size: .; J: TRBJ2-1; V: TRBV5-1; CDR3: CASSLKEGIDEQFF